Reported below is one T cell receptor beta chain. These data come from a study of blood T cell repertoires in COVID-19. Trimming removed 2 bases at V and 4 bases at J, with 6 bases between. This CDR3 comprises 12 residues. Germline lookup yields CDR1 SGHDT and CDR2 YYEEEE. The data were produced by immunoSEQ multiplex PCR, yet TCRdb's version contains in-frame clones alone and is incomplete. The data hold about 370,000 clones, with around 90% observed a single time. The sequence derives from a woman aged 30 to 39 with COVID-19, enrolled during active disease. The specimen was peripheral blood. This sequence joins TRBV5-6 and TRBJ2-5, with D possibly matching TRBD1 (5 bases). The CDR3 spells CASSFQGETQYF. Here the CDR3 DNA reads TGTGCCAGCAGCTTTCAGGGAGAGACCCAGTACTTC.